These 16 T cell receptor beta chains originate from one sample sequenced in a study of response to subunit inactivated influenza vaccine. A single record per CDR3 protein comes from TCRdb applying MiXCR to the RT-PCR reads. Of about 620,000 distinct CDR3 sequences listed, about 10% are singletons. These same data were also listed under a study on T cells expressing NK-cell markers. As that study records: Researchers built TCR beta cDNA using 5'RACE template switching with UMIs.

Source: PBMCs from blood, taken on the day of vaccination. The receptors derive from a man in his forties or fifties who received an inactivated influenza vaccine.

The rearrangement links TRBV7-9 to TRBJ2-7; D is undetermined. This CDR3 is built from 14 residues. V was clipped by 0 bases and J by 3 bases, with 9 bases between them. Germline V gene lookup returns CDR1 SEHNR and CDR2 FQNEAQ (reference sequence). CDR3 residues: CASSLAPPGYEQYF. For the CDR3, the DNA is TGTGCCAGCAGCTTAGCGCCACCTGGCTACGAGCAGTACTTC.

The chain combines TRBV29-1 with TRBJ2-5, with TRBD2 as a possible D gene (6 bases). Germline lookup yields CDR1 SQVTM and CDR2 ANQGSEA. Trimming took off 5 bases at V and 8 bases at J, with 15 bases between the two ends. The CDR3 loop spans 12 amino acids. DNA for the CDR3: TGCAGCGTTCTGGGACTCCAGGGCACCCAGTACTTC. It translates to CSVLGLQGTQYF.

The rearrangement joins TRBV29-1 to TRBJ2-7, with a tentative D call TRBD1 (6 bases). CDR1 and CDR2 (germline): SQVTM, ANQGSEA. The CDR3 runs 13 residues. Trimming took 6 bases from V and 7 from J, leaving 19 bases between them. CDR3 amino acids: CSVQDRPQEEQYF. CDR3 nucleotide sequence: TGCAGCGTCCAGGACAGACCCCAGGAGGAGCAGTACTTC.

The table lists this clonotype with many counts. This sequence joins TRBV12-3 or TRBV12-4 and TRBJ2-1; 12 bases align to TRBD2. Trimming removed 5 bases from V and 10 bases from J; junction bases left unmatched: 3. This CDR3 spans 13 amino acids. CDR3 loop: CASSHGTSGEQFF. CDR3 DNA sequence: TGTGCCAGCAGTCATGGGACTAGCGGGGAGCAGTTCTTC.

This clonotype was detected a few times. The rearrangement joins TRBV11-2 to TRBJ1-5, with D unresolved. Germline CDR1 SGHAT, CDR2 FQNNGV. V dropped 3 bases and J dropped 3 bases, with 6 bases sitting between them. The CDR3 length is 13 residues. In DNA, the CDR3 is TGTGCCAGCAGCTTCTCGGCCAATCAGCCCCAGCATTTT. It yields the protein CASSFSANQPQHF.

The chain recombines TRBV18 with TRBJ2-1, with D unclear. With 2 bases removed from V and 7 bases from J, the gap between germline ends came to 15 bases. The CDR3 spans 15 residues. Germline V CDR1 and CDR2: KGHSH, LQKENI. The DNA for the CDR3 is TGTGCCAGCTCACCAGCGAGTTCTATTCGGAATGAGCAGTTCTTC. The encoded protein is CASSPASSIRNEQFF.

This clonotype was found a few times. The CDR3 loop reads CASKGQTQYNEQFF. CDR3 nucleotides: TGTGCCAGTAAAGGACAGACACAATACAATGAGCAGTTCTTC. This chain links TRBV10-3 with TRBJ2-1; D is possibly TRBD1 (6 bases). Germline V gene data show CDR1 as ENHRY and CDR2 as SYGVKD. V gave up 10 bases and J gave up 4 bases, with 17 bases separating them. This CDR3 is 14 amino acids long.

This chain links TRBV10-3 with TRBJ2-1, with 12 bases that match TRBD2. Germline V gives CDR1 ENHRY, CDR2 SYGVKD. The V segment lost 4 bases and the J segment 5 bases; nucleotides outside the gene matches: 6. CDR3 length: 16 amino acids. DNA for the CDR3: TGTGCCATCAGTGCATCTAGCGGGGGGGCCGACAATGAGCAGTTCTTC. It codes for CAISASSGGADNEQFF.

This chain uses TRBV10-3 with TRBJ2-1, with 7 positions matching TRBD2. The V gene's germline CDR1 is ENHRY and CDR2 SYGVKD. The CDR3 has 17 residues. Trimming at V came to 0 bases and at J to 1 base, leaving 6 bases not matched to a gene. This chain's CDR3 is CAISESIASGSYNEQFF. DNA for the CDR3: TGTGCCATCAGTGAGTCCATAGCTAGCGGTTCCTACAATGAGCAGTTCTTC.

There are a few counts of this clonotype. This chain connects TRBV3-1 to TRBJ2-1; weak D call: TRBD1 (5 bases). Trimming took off 0 bases at V and 12 bases at J, with 9 bases between the two ends. CDR1 is LGHDT, CDR2 YNNKEL, per germline (reference sequence). The CDR3 loop spans 12 amino acids. This CDR3 reads CASSQDQGRQFF. For the CDR3, the DNA is TGTGCCAGCAGCCAAGACCAGGGTAGGCAGTTCTTC.

This clonotype was counted between two and nine times. V and J are TRBV3-1 and TRBJ1-5; D possibly corresponds to TRBD1 (6 bases). V lost 0 bases to trimming and J lost 10 bases, with 10 bases between them. The CDR3 covers 13 residues. Germline loops: CDR1 LGHDT, CDR2 YNNKEL (reference sequence). CDR3 nucleotides: TGTGCCAGCAGCCAAGAGGTAGGGGGACCCCAGCATTTT. This encodes CASSQEVGGPQHF.

This clonotype was found a few times. The rearrangement joins TRBV5-1 to TRBJ2-5; D perhaps matches TRBD2 (5 bases). The germline V gene encodes CDR1 SGHRS and CDR2 YFSETQ. The CDR3 extends over 17 amino acids. V gave up 0 bases and J gave up 4 bases, with 19 bases separating them. In DNA, the CDR3 is TGCGCCAGCAGCTTGGCCCCGGTAACTAGTCGAGGAGAGACCCAGTACTTC. Its protein product is CASSLAPVTSRGETQYF.

The chain uses TRBV5-1 and TRBJ2-7; D is uncertain. Germline V gene lookup returns CDR1 SGHRS and CDR2 YFSETQ. V was pared by 0 bases and J by 4 bases, with 14 bases between. This CDR3 has 15 residues. Here the CDR3 reads CASSLGQSTGYEQYF. The CDR3 DNA sequence: TGCGCCAGCAGCTTGGGACAATCTACGGGTTACGAGCAGTACTTC.

This clonotype was observed a handful of times. The V gene is TRBV12-3 or TRBV12-4, the J gene TRBJ1-2; D unresolved. The CDR3 spans 13 residues. V lost 5 bases to trimming and J lost 10 bases, with 17 bases between them. The CDR3 DNA is TGTGCCAGCAGTCTTATAGGGCCGACGGACTACACCTTC. This codes for CASSLIGPTDYTF.

This clonotype was counted at least ten times. The V and J genes are TRBV29-1 and TRBJ2-7, with a possible D match to TRBD1 (5 bases). CDR1 and CDR2 (germline): SQVTM, ANQGSEA. Trimming shortened V by 4 bases and J by 5 bases, and 12 bases separated the two germline ends. The CDR3 extends over 12 amino acids. CDR3 nucleotides: TGCAGCGTTGGTGACAGTGGAAACGAGCAGTACTTC. This codes for CSVGDSGNEQYF.

The rearrangement joins TRBV27 to TRBJ1-1; the D gene is possibly TRBD1 (5 bases). The CDR3 runs 15 residues. V shed 0 bases and J shed 0 bases, with 8 bases lying between them. The germline gives CDR1 MNHEY, CDR2 SMNVEV (reference sequence). The CDR3 DNA is TGTGCCAGCAGTTTATCAGGGGCCATGAACACTGAAGCTTTCTTT. Translated: CASSLSGAMNTEAFF.